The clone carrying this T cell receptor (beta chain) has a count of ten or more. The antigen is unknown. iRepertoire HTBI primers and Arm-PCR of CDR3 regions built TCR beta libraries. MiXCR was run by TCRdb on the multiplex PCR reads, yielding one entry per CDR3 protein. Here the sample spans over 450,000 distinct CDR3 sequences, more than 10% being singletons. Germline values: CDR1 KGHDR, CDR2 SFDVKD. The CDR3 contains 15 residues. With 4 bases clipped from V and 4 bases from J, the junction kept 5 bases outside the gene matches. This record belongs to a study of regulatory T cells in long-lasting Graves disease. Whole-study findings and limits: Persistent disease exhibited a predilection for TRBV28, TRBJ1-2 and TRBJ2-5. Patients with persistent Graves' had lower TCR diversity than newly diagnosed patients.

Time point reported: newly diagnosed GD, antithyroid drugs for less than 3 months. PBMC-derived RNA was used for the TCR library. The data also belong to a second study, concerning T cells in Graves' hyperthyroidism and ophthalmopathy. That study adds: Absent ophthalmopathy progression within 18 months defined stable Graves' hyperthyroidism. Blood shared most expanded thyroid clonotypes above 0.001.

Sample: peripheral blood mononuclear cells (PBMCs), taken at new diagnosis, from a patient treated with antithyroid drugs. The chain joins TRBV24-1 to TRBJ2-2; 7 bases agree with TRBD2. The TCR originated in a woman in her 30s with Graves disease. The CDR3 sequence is CATSDPSGGTGELFF. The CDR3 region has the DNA TGTGCCACCAGTGACCCTAGCGGTGGCACCGGGGAGCTGTTTTTT.